These 18 T cell receptor beta chains were all obtained from the same sample, sequenced in a study of T-cell memory formation after mild COVID-19. TCRdb ran MiXCR on the 5' RACE reads and lists one entry per CDR3 protein. The sample carries about 320,000 distinct CDR3 sequences, 14% recorded once. The source material was PBMCs or a T cell subset sorted from them (not recorded which). These receptors all stem from a man aged 18 to 29 who had mild COVID-19 (a few samples of this study predate the infection). Cell type and time point are not known.

This clonotype was recorded a few times. The rearrangement uses TRBV30 and TRBJ2-7; the D gene is possibly TRBD1 (7 bases). The CDR3 length is 13 residues. Germline lookup yields CDR1 GTSNPN and CDR2 SVGIG (reference sequence). V was pared by 3 bases and J by 4 bases, with 13 bases between. The CDR3 nucleotides are TGTGCCTGGAGCGAGACAGGGAGGTACGAGCAGTACTTC. It specifies CAWSETGRYEQYF. Supplemented by reference TRBV30 and TRBJ2-7, the full variable domain reads SQTIHQWPATLVQPVGSPLSLECTVEGTSNPNLYWYRQAAGRGLQLLFYSVGIGQISSEVPQNLSASRPQDRQFILSSKKLLLSDSGFYLCAWSETGRYEQYFGPGTRLTVT.

The chain has TRBV20-1 and TRBJ2-5; 11 nucleotides line up with TRBD2. J lost 1 base, V lost 3 bases, and 1 base had no gene match. CDR1 and CDR2 from the germline V gene are DFQATT and SNEGSKA (reference sequence). The CDR3 is 14 amino acids. The CDR3 sequence: CSARTSGIQETQYF. The CDR3 DNA sequence: TGCAGTGCTAGGACTAGCGGGATCCAAGAGACCCAGTACTTC.

DNA of the CDR3: TGTGCCAGCAGAGAGACTAACTCCTACGAGCAGTACTTC. It specifies CASRETNSYEQYF. The V call is TRBV6-5, the J call TRBJ2-7, with D possibly TRBD2 on 5 matching bases. The CDR3 covers 13 residues. V shed 6 bases and J shed 0 bases, with 9 bases lying between them. The germline gives CDR1 MNHEY, CDR2 SVGAGI.

V usage is TRBV29-1 and J usage is TRBJ2-3; 9 nucleotides agree with TRBD2. Trimming cost V 5 bases and J 2 bases; bases outside gene matches: 17. The germline gives CDR1 SQVTM, CDR2 ANQGSEA. This CDR3 is built from 18 residues. CDR3 loop: CSVSAGGPAGLHTDTQYF. The CDR3 DNA is TGCAGCGTTTCGGCGGGGGGGCCAGCCGGTCTCCACACAGATACGCAGTATTTT.

This chain joins TRBV20-1 and TRBJ1-5; D not certain. Germline CDR1 is DFQATT and CDR2 is SNEGSKA (reference sequence). The CDR3 has 14 residues. The ends were cut back, 5 bases at V and 0 bases at J, with 11 bases in the middle. CDR3 in DNA: TGCAGTGCTCAACCGCCTTATAGCAATCAGCCCCAGCATTTT. Protein: CSAQPPYSNQPQHF.

This clonotype has at least ten counts. The chain uses TRBV4-2 and TRBJ2-5, with D unclear. Germline CDR1 LGHNA, CDR2 YNFKEQ. The CDR3 is 15 residues long. V was shortened by 4 bases and J by 1 base, with 13 bases between the two germline ends. In nucleotides, the CDR3 is TGTGCCAGCAGCCCGAGCGCCGCCCCCCAAGAGACCCAGTACTTC. Its translation is CASSPSAAPQETQYF.

The rearrangement links TRBV10-3 to TRBJ2-3; the D is unclear. Germline V gives CDR1 ENHRY, CDR2 SYGVKD. The CDR3 runs to 12 residues. Trimming took 6 bases from V and 5 from J, leaving 9 bases between them. CDR3 loop: CAISPSGDTQYF. In DNA form, the CDR3 reads TGTGCCATCAGCCCTTCGGGAGATACGCAGTATTTT.

This clonotype appeared many times. CDR3 region: CASSSTGEAYEQYF. DNA for the CDR3: TGCGCCAGCAGCTCGACAGGTGAAGCCTACGAGCAGTACTTC. The chain links TRBV5-1 to TRBJ2-7; weak D call: TRBD1 (6 bases). The CDR3 consists of 14 residues. The V and J ends lost 3 bases and 2 bases respectively, with 12 bases between them. Germline V gene sequence: CDR1 SGHRS, CDR2 YFSETQ.

This clonotype was seen only a few times. The CDR3 region is CATSDSDGQGYNEQFF. CDR3 nucleotides: TGTGCCACCAGTGATTCGGATGGACAGGGGTACAATGAGCAGTTCTTC. This chain links TRBV24-1 with TRBJ2-1, with 9 nucleotides matching TRBD1. There are 16 residues in the CDR3. CDR1 and CDR2 (germline): KGHDR, SFDVKD. The trim removed 2 bases at V and 4 bases at J, leaving 5 bases unmatched.

The chain links TRBV6-6 to TRBJ1-4, with D uncertain. Germline CDR1 MNHNY, CDR2 SVGAGI (reference sequence). The CDR3 spans 13 residues. V lost 6 bases and J 4 bases, leaving 9 bases between the germline ends. The CDR3 is CASRDGINEKLFF. The CDR3 region has the DNA TGTGCCAGCAGGGACGGAATTAATGAAAAACTGTTTTTT.

The rearrangement links TRBV11-3 to TRBJ2-5, with D maybe TRBD2 (7 bases). The V gene's germline CDR1 is SGHNT and CDR2 YENEEA. This CDR3 region has 15 residues. V lost 2 bases and J lost 4, with 14 bases in between. For the CDR3, the DNA is TGTGCCAGCAGCTTAATGGGGGGGCTCGGAGAGACCCAGTACTTC. This gives the protein CASSLMGGLGETQYF.

The rearrangement joins TRBV5-4 to TRBJ1-1; D uncertain. Trimming removed 2 bases from V and 8 bases from J, with 10 bases in between. The CDR3 runs 12 residues. Germline CDR1 and CDR2: SGHNT and YYREEE (reference sequence). CDR3 DNA sequence: TGTGCCAGCAGCTTTTCGGATAGCGAAGCTTTCTTT. It yields the protein CASSFSDSEAFF.

This clonotype has just a few counts. The chain has TRBV3-1 and TRBJ2-5; TRBD2 aligns across 7 bases. The CDR3 covers 14 residues. Germline trimming cut 6 bases from V and 4 bases from J; bases unmatched to any gene: 8. Germline CDR1 and CDR2: LGHDT and YNNKEL (reference sequence). CDR3 bases: TGTGCCAGCAGACCTAGGGAGGGATCAGAGACCCAGTACTTC. Protein sequence: CASRPREGSETQYF.

This clonotype was found a few times. The chain has TRBV7-2 and TRBJ2-1; TRBD1 aligns across 8 bases. J lost 4 bases, V lost 3 bases, and 5 bases had no gene match. The length of the CDR3 is 15 residues. From germline, CDR1 is SGHTA and CDR2 FQGNSA. CDR3 DNA sequence: TGTGCCAGCAGCTTGAACAGGGGGAGATACAATGAGCAGTTCTTC. It specifies CASSLNRGRYNEQFF.

This clonotype was counted only a few times. This chain joins TRBV27 and TRBJ1-1, with D possibly being TRBD1 (5 bases). Trimming pared 6 bases from V and 5 bases from J, leaving 13 bases between. Germline V gene data show CDR1 as MNHEY and CDR2 as SMNVEV (reference sequence). The CDR3 has 13 amino acids. The DNA of the CDR3 is TGTGCCAGCAGCCGGGACGGCATAACTGAAGCTTTCTTT. It translates to CASSRDGITEAFF.

Only a few counts were recorded for this clonotype. The chain has TRBV5-1 and TRBJ1-1; D is perhaps TRBD1 (5 bases). CDR1 is SGHRS, CDR2 YFSETQ, per germline. The germline V and J ends were trimmed by 3 bases and 3 bases, with 15 bases remaining between them. This CDR3 has 15 residues. The CDR3 region is CASSWDGCGYTEAFF. The CDR3 DNA is TGCGCCAGCAGCTGGGACGGATGCGGTTACACTGAAGCTTTCTTT. Together with reference TRBV5-1 and TRBJ1-1, the CDR3 gives the full variable domain: KAGVTQTPRYLIKTRGQQVTLSCSPISGHRSVSWYQQTPGQGLQFLFEYFSETQRNKGNFPGRFSGRQFSNSRSEMNVSTLELGDSALYLCASSWDGCGYTEAFFGQGTRLTVV.

The V and J genes are TRBV9 and TRBJ2-5; the match to TRBD1 covers 7 bases. Germline CDR1 and CDR2: SGDLS and YYNGEE. CDR3 length: 13 residues. Germline trimming cut 4 bases from V and 4 bases from J; bases unmatched to any gene: 4. CDR3 nucleotide sequence: TGTGCCAGCAGCCCGACAGGGACAGAGACCCAGTACTTC. It yields the protein CASSPTGTETQYF. Based on the CDR3 plus reference TRBV9 and TRBJ2-5, the full variable domain is DSGVTQTPKHLITATGQRVTLRCSPRSGDLSVYWYQQSLDQGLQFLIQYYNGEERAKGNILERFSAQQFPDLHSELNLSSLELGDSALYFCASSPTGTETQYFGPGTRLLVL.

The V and J genes are TRBV5-6 and TRBJ1-1; D unclear. Germline CDR1 is SGHDT and CDR2 is YYEEEE. The CDR3 sequence is 14 residues long. V was trimmed by 4 bases and J by 5 bases, leaving 15 bases between them. CDR3 nucleotides: TGTGCCAGCAGCCCTTTACCGGGGAAGACTGAAGCTTTCTTT. Its translation: CASSPLPGKTEAFF. Combining the CDR3 with reference TRBV5-6 and TRBJ1-1 gives the whole variable domain DAGVTQSPTHLIKTRGQQVTLRCSPKSGHDTVSWYQQALGQGPQFIFQYYEEEERQRGNFPDRFSGHQFPNYSSELNVNALLLGDSALYLCASSPLPGKTEAFFGQGTRLTVV.